Detailed here is one TCR beta chain. Its antigen is unidentified. The data derive from a study of shared clonotypes between healthy human individuals. About the research overall: Donors had three CD4 naive, three CD4 memory, two CD8 naive and one CD8 memory plate apiece. General study findings and limits: What rarefaction showed was incomplete sorted-subset sequencing despite large depth. Larger estimated richness was generally recorded for naive subsets relative to memory subsets.

CD45RO-negative, CCR7-positively selected cells formed the naive CD8 fraction, excluding terminally differentiated effector memory CD45RA+ cells. Libraries were prepared by immunoSEQ multiplex PCR; TCRdb keeps only in-frame clonotypes and omits some of them. There are approximately 2,200,000 clones in the sample; roughly 91% occur only once, and more than 1.5% lies in the top ten. The CDR3 sequence is 11 residues long. The germline gives CDR1 SGHNT, CDR2 YYREEE (reference sequence). With 3 bases removed from V and 10 bases from J, the gap between germline ends came to 8 bases. Sequencing was carried out using naive CD8+ T cells from PBMCs. This receptor was obtained from a man aged 18 to 30 in good health. Some clones in this sample may be carry-over from other donors' samples. This sequence joins TRBV5-4 and TRBJ2-1; no clear D gene. The CDR3 DNA is TGTGCCAGCAGCTGGGGTGAGGAGCAGTTCTTC. Translating it yields CASSWGEEQFF. Combining the CDR3 with reference TRBV5-4 and TRBJ2-1 gives the whole variable domain ETGVTQSPTHLIKTRGQQVTLRCSSQSGHNTVSWYQQALGQGPQFIFQYYREEENGRGNFPPRFSGLQFPNYSSELNVNALELDDSALYLCASSWGEEQFFGPGTRLTVL.